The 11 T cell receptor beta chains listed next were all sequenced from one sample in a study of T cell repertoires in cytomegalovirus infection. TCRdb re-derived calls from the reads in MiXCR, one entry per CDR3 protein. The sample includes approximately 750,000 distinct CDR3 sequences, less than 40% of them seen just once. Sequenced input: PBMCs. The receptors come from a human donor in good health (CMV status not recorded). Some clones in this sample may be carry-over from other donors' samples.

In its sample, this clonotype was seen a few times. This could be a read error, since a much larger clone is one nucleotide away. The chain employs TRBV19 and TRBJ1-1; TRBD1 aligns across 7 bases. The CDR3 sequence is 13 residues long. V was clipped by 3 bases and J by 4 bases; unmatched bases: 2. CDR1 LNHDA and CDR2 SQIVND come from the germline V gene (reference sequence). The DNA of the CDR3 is TGTGCCAGTAGTATGTCAGGGGGCACTGAAGCTTTCTTT. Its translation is CASSMSGGTEAFF.

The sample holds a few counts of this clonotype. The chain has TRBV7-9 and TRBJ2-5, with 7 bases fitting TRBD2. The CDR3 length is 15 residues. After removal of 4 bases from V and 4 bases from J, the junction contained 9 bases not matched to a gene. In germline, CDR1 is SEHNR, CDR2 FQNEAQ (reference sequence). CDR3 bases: TGTGCCAGCAGCTCGCCGACTAGCAATGGAGAGACCCAGTACTTC. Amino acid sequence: CASSSPTSNGETQYF.

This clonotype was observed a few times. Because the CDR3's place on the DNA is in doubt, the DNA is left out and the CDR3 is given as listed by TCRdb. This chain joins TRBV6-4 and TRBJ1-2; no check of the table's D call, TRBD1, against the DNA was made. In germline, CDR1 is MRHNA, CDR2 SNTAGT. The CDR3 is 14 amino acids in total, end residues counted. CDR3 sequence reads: CASSEGVGTGSITF.

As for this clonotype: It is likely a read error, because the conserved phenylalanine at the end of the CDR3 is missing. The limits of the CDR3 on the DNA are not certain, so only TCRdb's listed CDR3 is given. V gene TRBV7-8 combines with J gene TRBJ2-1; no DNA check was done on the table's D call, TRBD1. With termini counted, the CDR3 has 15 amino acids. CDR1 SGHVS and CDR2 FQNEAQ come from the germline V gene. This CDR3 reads CASSWTVNSYNEQLL.

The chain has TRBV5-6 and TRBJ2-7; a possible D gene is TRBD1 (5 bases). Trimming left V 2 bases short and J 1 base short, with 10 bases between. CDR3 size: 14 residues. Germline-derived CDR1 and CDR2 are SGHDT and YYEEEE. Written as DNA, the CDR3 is TGTGCCAGCAGCTTTGGGGCCCCGTCCTACGAGCAGTACTTC. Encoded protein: CASSFGAPSYEQYF.

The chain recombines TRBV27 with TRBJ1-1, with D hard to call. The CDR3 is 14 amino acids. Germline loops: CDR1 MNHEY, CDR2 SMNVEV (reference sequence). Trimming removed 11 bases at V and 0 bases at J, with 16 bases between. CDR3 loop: CARSLWALNTEAFF. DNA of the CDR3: TGTGCCCGCTCGCTCTGGGCCCTGAACACTGAAGCTTTCTTT.

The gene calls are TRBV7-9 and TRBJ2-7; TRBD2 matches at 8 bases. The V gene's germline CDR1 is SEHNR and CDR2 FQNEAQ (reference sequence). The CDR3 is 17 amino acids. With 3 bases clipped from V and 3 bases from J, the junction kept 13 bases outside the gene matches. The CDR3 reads CASSFGQGSGTFYEQYF. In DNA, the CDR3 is TGTGCCAGCAGCTTTGGTCAGGGTAGCGGGACTTTCTACGAGCAGTACTTC.

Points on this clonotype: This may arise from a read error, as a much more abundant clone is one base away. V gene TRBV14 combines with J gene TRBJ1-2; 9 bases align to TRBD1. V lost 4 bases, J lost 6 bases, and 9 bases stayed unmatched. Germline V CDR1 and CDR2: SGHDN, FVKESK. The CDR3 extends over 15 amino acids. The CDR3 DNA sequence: TGTGCCAGCAGCCCCGGGACAGGGTGGACCGATGGCTACACCTTC. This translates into CASSPGTGWTDGYTF.

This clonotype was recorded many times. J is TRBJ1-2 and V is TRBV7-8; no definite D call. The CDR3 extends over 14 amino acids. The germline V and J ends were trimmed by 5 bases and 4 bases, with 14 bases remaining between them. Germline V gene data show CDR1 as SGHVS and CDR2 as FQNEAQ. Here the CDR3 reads CASSAEYPGYGYTF. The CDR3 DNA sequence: TGTGCCAGCAGCGCCGAGTACCCGGGCTATGGCTACACCTTC.

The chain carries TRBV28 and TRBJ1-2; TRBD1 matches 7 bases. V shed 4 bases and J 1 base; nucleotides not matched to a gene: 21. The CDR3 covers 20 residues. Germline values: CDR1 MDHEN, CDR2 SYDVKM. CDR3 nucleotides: TGTGCCAGCAGTTCCCGGGACAGCCGGAGGTTGGGTTGGGATAACTATGGCTACACCTTC. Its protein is CASSSRDSRRLGWDNYGYTF.

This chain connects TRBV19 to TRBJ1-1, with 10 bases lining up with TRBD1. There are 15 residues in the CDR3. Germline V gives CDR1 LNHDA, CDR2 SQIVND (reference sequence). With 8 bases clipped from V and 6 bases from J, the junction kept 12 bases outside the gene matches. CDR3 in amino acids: CASFPGTGVIAEAFF. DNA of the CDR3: TGTGCCAGTTTCCCCGGGACAGGGGTTATAGCTGAAGCTTTCTTT.